This entry lists 32 T cell receptor beta chains sequenced from one sample in a study of blood T cell repertoires in COVID-19. The method was immunoSEQ multiplex PCR; TCRdb's version includes in-frame clones alone and lacks a portion of them. The repertoire holds some 80,000 clones, with 70% to 90% as singletons. Sequenced: peripheral blood. These receptors came from a man aged 55 to 69 with COVID-19, enrolled during active disease.

This chain uses TRBV5-3 with TRBJ1-2; D remains ambiguous. TRBV5-3 is sorted into the ORF group, with uncertain function. The V end was cut by 7 bases, the J end by 1 base, with 8 bases between. This CDR3 is 12 amino acids long. CDR3 protein: CARQKNNYGYTF. The CDR3 nucleotides read TGTGCCAGACAGAAGAATAACTATGGCTACACCTTC.

The V and J genes are TRBV5-1 and TRBJ1-1; D perhaps matches TRBD1 (6 bases). The CDR3 totals 12 residues. Germline V gene sequence: CDR1 SGHRS, CDR2 YFSETQ. V lost 5 bases and J 7 bases, leaving 12 bases between the germline ends. The CDR3 bases are TGCGCCAGCAGTCTGGACAGAAATGAAGCTTTCTTT. Its protein is CASSLDRNEAFF.

The V call is TRBV6-4, the J call TRBJ2-3, with D maybe TRBD2 (5 bases). Germline CDR1 is MRHNA and CDR2 is SNTAGT. The CDR3 sequence is 13 residues long. V was clipped by 6 bases and J by 2 bases, with 9 bases between them. Here the CDR3 DNA reads TGTGCCAGCAGCCAGGAGGACACAGATACGCAGTATTTT. Residues: CASSQEDTDTQYF.

The chain uses TRBV11-3 and TRBJ1-1; D is ambiguous. The CDR3 extends over 13 amino acids. Trimming left V 3 bases short and J 4 bases short, with 9 bases between. Germline V lookup: CDR1 SGHNT, CDR2 YENEEA. DNA for the CDR3: TGTGCCAGCAGCTTTGAGGAGGGCACTGAAGCTTTCTTT. Residues: CASSFEEGTEAFF. The entire variable domain, with the rest obtained from reference TRBV11-3 and TRBJ1-1, is as follows: EAGVVQSPRYKIIEKKQPVAFWCNPISGHNTLYWYLQNLGQGPELLIRYENEEAVDDSQLPKDRFSAERLKGVDSTLKIQPAELGDSAVYLCASSFEEGTEAFFGQGTRLTVV.

This chain links TRBV19 with TRBJ2-7; the match to TRBD1 covers 11 bases. The germline V gene has CDR1 LNHDA and CDR2 SQIVND (reference sequence). The V gene end was trimmed by 7 bases and the J gene end by 2 bases; junction bases not matched to a gene: 4. This CDR3 region has 14 residues. The CDR3 loop reads CASTGDRGTYEQYF. The CDR3 DNA sequence: TGTGCCAGTACTGGGGACAGGGGGACCTACGAGCAGTACTTC. Using reference TRBV19 and TRBJ2-7 for the parts outside the CDR3, the full variable domain is DGGITQSPKYLFRKEGQNVTLSCEQNLNHDAMYWYRQDPGQGLRLIYYSQIVNDFQKGDIAEGYSVSREKKESFPLTVTSAQKNPTAFYLCASTGDRGTYEQYFGPGTRLTVT.

V gene TRBV5-1 combines with J gene TRBJ1-3; a weak D match, TRBD1 (6 bases). V lost 4 bases and J 2 bases, leaving 13 bases between the germline ends. This CDR3 spans 15 amino acids. The germline CDR1 and CDR2 sequences are SGHRS and YFSETQ. CDR3 coding DNA: TGCGCCAGCAGCACGTCGCAGGGGCCTGGAAACACCATATATTTT. This translates into CASSTSQGPGNTIYF.

The chain combines TRBV19 with TRBJ1-5; D remains ambiguous. With 9 bases removed from V and 2 bases from J, the gap between germline ends came to 14 bases. The CDR3 sequence is 14 residues long. Germline CDR1 LNHDA, CDR2 SQIVND (reference sequence). The CDR3 is CASETNRRNQPQHF. The CDR3 DNA is TGTGCCAGCGAAACGAACAGACGCAATCAGCCCCAGCATTTT. The full variable domain, in which reference TRBV19 and TRBJ1-5 provide the parts outside the CDR3, is DGGITQSPKYLFRKEGQNVTLSCEQNLNHDAMYWYRQDPGQGLRLIYYSQIVNDFQKGDIAEGYSVSREKKESFPLTVTSAQKNPTAFYLCASETNRRNQPQHFGDGTRLSIL.

J is TRBJ2-1 and V is TRBV5-1; 9 nucleotides line up with TRBD2. The CDR3 is made up of 16 amino acids. Germline V lookup: CDR1 SGHRS, CDR2 YFSETQ. The junction had 11 bases not matched to a gene; V was cut back by 3 bases and J by 7 bases. The CDR3 DNA reads TGCGCCAGCAGCTCGGGAATAGCGGGAGCGGATAATGAGCAGTTCTTC. It is translated as CASSSGIAGADNEQFF.

This clone appeared a few times. The V call is TRBV2, the J call TRBJ1-1; D gene uncertain. With 7 bases removed from V and 1 base from J, the gap between germline ends came to 13 bases. The CDR3 has 14 amino acids. CDR1 is SNHLY and CDR2 is FYNNEI in the germline V gene. The CDR3 DNA sequence: TGTGCCAGCACAGGAGGACTCAAGAACACTGAAGCTTTCTTT. Translated, it gives CASTGGLKNTEAFF.

The CDR3 spells CASSIEGRGGPLHF. CDR3 bases: TGTGCCAGTAGTATAGAAGGCAGGGGTGGACCCCTCCACTTT. The chain carries TRBV19 and TRBJ1-6, with D possibly being TRBD1 (6 bases). Germline CDR1 LNHDA, CDR2 SQIVND (reference sequence). Trimming took 0 bases from V and 12 from J, leaving 12 bases between them. CDR3 length: 14 residues.

This chain uses TRBV18 with TRBJ2-7; 10 bases line up with TRBD1. CDR3 length: 15 amino acids. The germline CDR1 and CDR2 sequences are KGHSH and LQKENI. V lost 5 bases, J lost 5 bases, and 9 bases stayed unmatched. The CDR3 spells CASSSPGTGDNEQYF. The CDR3 bases are TGTGCCAGCTCATCCCCCGGGACAGGGGACAACGAGCAGTACTTC.

A single count supports this clone. The V call is TRBV6-1, the J call TRBJ2-1; 9 bases agree with TRBD2. CDR3 length equals 16 residues. CDR1 MNHNS and CDR2 SASEGT come from the germline V gene. V was pared by 1 base and J by 8 bases, with 9 bases of the junction left unmatched. The CDR3 spells CASSEEVGGGADEQFF. CDR3 coding DNA: TGTGCCAGCAGTGAAGAGGTGGGCGGGGGGGCCGATGAGCAGTTCTTC.

The chain has TRBV6-5 and TRBJ1-2, with 8 bases aligning to TRBD1. The CDR3 covers 12 residues. Germline loops: CDR1 MNHEY, CDR2 SVGAGI. V gave up 6 bases and J gave up 5 bases; unmatched junction bases: 2. CDR3 bases: TGTGCCAGCAGCACAGGGGGATATGGCTACACCTTC. The encoded protein is CASSTGGYGYTF.

This clone came up a few times. CDR3 sequence: CASRGRGTEAFF. In DNA, the CDR3 is TGTGCCAGCAGGGGGCGAGGAACTGAAGCTTTCTTT. The rearrangement links TRBV27 to TRBJ1-1, with TRBD1 as a possible D gene (5 bases). Germline CDR1 and CDR2: MNHEY and SMNVEV (reference sequence). Trimming took off 6 bases at V and 5 bases at J, with 10 bases between the two ends. The CDR3 spans 12 residues.

The chain carries TRBV12-5 and TRBJ2-6, with TRBD2 as a possible D gene (5 bases). This CDR3 spans 15 amino acids. Germline-derived CDR1 and CDR2 are LGHNT and FRNRAP. Trimming left V 3 bases short and J 4 bases short, with 10 bases between. The CDR3 loop reads CASGFGGTGANVLTF. CDR3 bases: TGTGCTAGTGGTTTTGGAGGCACCGGGGCCAACGTCCTGACTTTC.

In the case of this clone: No DNA is shown, since the ends of the CDR3 on it are uncertain; the CDR3 is the one TCRdb lists. The rearrangement links TRBV28 to TRBJ1-5; the listed D gene, TRBD1, was not tested against the DNA. The germline gives CDR1 MDHEN, CDR2 SYDVKM. 15 amino acids form the CDR3, both terminal residues included. CDR3 amino acids: CASILGGQGNQPQHF.

This chain links TRBV5-6 with TRBJ2-3; the D is unclear. In germline, CDR1 is SGHDT, CDR2 YYEEEE. Trimming left V 4 bases short and J 4 bases short, with 10 bases between. The CDR3 is made up of 13 amino acids. The CDR3 sequence is CASSRTGADTQYF. DNA of the CDR3: TGTGCCAGCAGCAGAACTGGAGCAGATACGCAGTATTTT. Variable domain in full (rest from reference TRBV5-6 and TRBJ2-3): DAGVTQSPTHLIKTRGQQVTLRCSPKSGHDTVSWYQQALGQGPQFIFQYYEEEERQRGNFPDRFSGHQFPNYSSELNVNALLLGDSALYLCASSRTGADTQYFGPGTRLTVL.

The chain's CDR3 is CASSPRTGANSGANVLTF. DNA for the CDR3: TGTGCCAGCAGTCCGAGGACAGGAGCAAACTCTGGGGCCAACGTCCTGACTTTC. The V gene is TRBV28, the J gene TRBJ2-6, with 7 bases identical to TRBD1. V lost 5 bases to trimming and J lost 0 bases; unmatched junction nucleotides: 10. Germline V gene sequence: CDR1 MDHEN, CDR2 SYDVKM. The CDR3 has 18 amino acids.

The V call is TRBV2, the J call TRBJ1-1; D is undetermined. Germline V gene sequence: CDR1 SNHLY, CDR2 FYNNEI. The length of the CDR3 is 12 residues. Trimming pared 6 bases from V and 7 bases from J, leaving 12 bases between. For the CDR3, the DNA is TGTGCCAGCAGGGCCCCGGGGAATGAAGCTTTCTTT. Its protein product is CASRAPGNEAFF.

This chain joins TRBV11-2 and TRBJ1-4, with 7 bases matching TRBD1. Germline V gives CDR1 SGHAT, CDR2 FQNNGV. The CDR3 runs 15 residues. With 5 bases clipped from V and 7 bases from J, the junction kept 10 bases outside the gene matches. The CDR3 DNA reads TGTGCCAGCAGCCCCTCTCAGGGGGATGTTGAAAAACTGTTTTTT. Its translation is CASSPSQGDVEKLFF.

V and J are TRBV24-1 and TRBJ2-1; tentatively, D is TRBD1 (6 bases). The V and J ends lost 2 bases and 0 bases respectively, with 13 bases between them. CDR3 length: 17 amino acids. The germline gives CDR1 KGHDR, CDR2 SFDVKD. The DNA of the CDR3 is TGTGCCACCAGTGATTACAGGGTCGGAGGCTCCTACAATGAGCAGTTCTTC. Protein: CATSDYRVGGSYNEQFF.

The V gene is TRBV5-4, the J gene TRBJ2-3; 10 bases line up with TRBD1. Germline CDR1 reads SGHNT; CDR2 reads YYREEE (reference sequence). This CDR3 is 17 amino acids long. V shed 2 bases, J shed 0 bases, and the junction held 6 bases outside the gene matches. The CDR3 coding sequence is TGTGCCAGCAGCTTCCCGGGACAGGGGCTTAGCACAGATACGCAGTATTTT. Its protein is CASSFPGQGLSTDTQYF.

The rearrangement uses TRBV2 and TRBJ1-6, with a possible D match to TRBD1 (6 bases). This CDR3 contains 15 residues. Germline loops: CDR1 SNHLY, CDR2 FYNNEI. V was shortened by 7 bases and J by 7 bases, with 17 bases between the two germline ends. The CDR3 sequence is CASILQGDNNSPLHF. In nucleotides, the CDR3 is TGTGCCAGCATACTACAGGGCGATAACAATTCACCCCTCCACTTT. The entire variable domain, with the rest obtained from reference TRBV2 and TRBJ1-6, is as follows: EPEVTQTPSHQVTQMGQEVILRCVPISNHLYFYWYRQILGQKVEFLVSFYNNEISEKSEIFDDQFSVERPDGSNFTLKIRSTKLEDSAMYFCASILQGDNNSPLHFGNGTRLTVT.

J is TRBJ1-2 and V is TRBV15; 8 nucleotides match TRBD1. CDR3 length: 14 amino acids. V lost 3 bases to trimming and J lost 8 bases; unmatched junction nucleotides: 8. Germline V gives CDR1 LNHNV, CDR2 YYDKDF (reference sequence). CDR3 in DNA: TGTGCCACCAGCAGGATGACAGGGGCACAAGGCTACACCTTC. It specifies CATSRMTGAQGYTF.

The genes are TRBV27 and TRBJ2-2; a weak D match, TRBD1 (5 bases). The ends were cut back, 7 bases at V and 1 base at J, with 13 bases in the middle. CDR3 length: 15 residues. Germline lookup yields CDR1 MNHEY and CDR2 SMNVEV (reference sequence). The CDR3 spells CASTHGDRNTGELFF. As DNA, the CDR3 is TGTGCCAGCACCCACGGAGACAGGAACACCGGGGAGCTGTTTTTT.

CDR3 protein: CASSRQDHYGYTF. CDR3 coding DNA: TGTGCCAGTAGTCGACAGGATCACTATGGCTACACCTTC. V is TRBV19 and J is TRBJ1-2; maybe TRBD1 (6 bases). Germline V CDR1 and CDR2: LNHDA, SQIVND (reference sequence). The CDR3 loop spans 13 amino acids. The ends were cut back, 5 bases at V and 3 bases at J, with 10 bases in the middle.

The rearrangement joins TRBV9 to TRBJ2-3; TRBD2 agrees at 8 bases. The germline gives CDR1 SGDLS, CDR2 YYNGEE. Trimming removed 0 bases from V and 6 bases from J; junction bases left unmatched: 9. This CDR3 comprises 16 residues. CDR3 DNA: TGTGCCAGCAGCGTAGGGCCAGGGCGGGGGGCTGATACGCAGTATTTT. Protein product: CASSVGPGRGADTQYF.

The chain combines TRBV19 with TRBJ1-1; 8 nucleotides match TRBD1. The V gene's germline CDR1 is LNHDA and CDR2 SQIVND (reference sequence). The CDR3 is 15 residues long. The V gene end was trimmed by 3 bases and the J gene end by 1 base; junction bases not matched to a gene: 4. The CDR3 nucleotides are TGTGCCAGTAGTATGACAGGGGATGGGAACACTGAAGCTTTCTTT. It yields the protein CASSMTGDGNTEAFF.

The genes are TRBV5-4 and TRBJ1-2, with a weak D call TRBD1 (6 bases). CDR3 length: 12 residues. Deletions cut 4 bases from V and 4 bases from J, with 8 bases between. Germline CDR1 is SGHNT and CDR2 is YYREEE (reference sequence). The CDR3 loop is CASSRDTYGYTF. The CDR3 DNA follows: TGTGCCAGCAGCCGGGACACCTATGGCTACACCTTC.

The chain joins TRBV5-1 to TRBJ1-6; 10 nucleotides align to TRBD1. Per the germline V gene, CDR1 is SGHRS and CDR2 is YFSETQ. The V segment lost 4 bases and the J segment 10 bases; nucleotides outside the gene matches: 8. The length of the CDR3 is 15 residues. CDR3 nucleotides: TGCGCCAGCAGCCAGTTAGGGACAGGGGACTCACCCCTCCACTTT. Encoded protein: CASSQLGTGDSPLHF.

The genes are TRBV2 and TRBJ2-7, with 10 bases lining up with TRBD2. The CDR3 has 16 amino acids. The trim removed 3 bases at V and 0 bases at J, leaving 5 bases unmatched. The V gene's germline CDR1 is SNHLY and CDR2 FYNNEI. The CDR3: CASSEPLAGNSYEQYF. CDR3 nucleotide sequence: TGTGCCAGCAGTGAGCCACTAGCGGGAAACTCCTACGAGCAGTACTTC.

This chain connects TRBV11-3 to TRBJ2-2; a possible D gene is TRBD1 (6 bases). Trimming cost V 2 bases and J 6 bases, with 16 bases left between them. Germline V gene sequence: CDR1 SGHNT, CDR2 YENEEA. The length of the CDR3 is 16 residues. The CDR3: CASSLTGPPIPGELFF. CDR3 nucleotides: TGTGCCAGCAGCTTAACAGGGCCCCCAATCCCCGGGGAGCTGTTTTTT.